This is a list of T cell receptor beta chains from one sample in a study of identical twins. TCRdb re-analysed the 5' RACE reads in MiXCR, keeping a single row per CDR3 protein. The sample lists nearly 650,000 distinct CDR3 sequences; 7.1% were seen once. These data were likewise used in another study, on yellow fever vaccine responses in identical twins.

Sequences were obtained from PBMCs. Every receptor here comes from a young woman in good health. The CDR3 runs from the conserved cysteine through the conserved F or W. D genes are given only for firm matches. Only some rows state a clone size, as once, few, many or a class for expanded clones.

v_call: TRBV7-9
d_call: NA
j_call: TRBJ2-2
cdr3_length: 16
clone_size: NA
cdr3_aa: CASSQPGFSNTGELFF
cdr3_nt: TGTGCCAGCAGCCAACCGGGGTTTTCTAACACCGGGGAGCTGTTTTTT

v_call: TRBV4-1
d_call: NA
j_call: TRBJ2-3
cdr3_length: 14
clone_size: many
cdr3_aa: CASSLEPGPDTQYF
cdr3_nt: TGCGCCAGCAGCCTGGAGCCAGGACCCGATACGCAGTATTTT

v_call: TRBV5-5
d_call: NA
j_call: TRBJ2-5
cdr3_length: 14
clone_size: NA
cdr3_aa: CASSGELAQETQYF
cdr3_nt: TGTGCCAGCAGCGGGGAATTAGCCCAAGAGACCCAGTACTTC

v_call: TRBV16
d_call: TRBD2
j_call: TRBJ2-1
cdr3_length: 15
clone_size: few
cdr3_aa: CASSQGGDGHNEQFF
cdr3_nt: TGTGCCAGCAGCCAAGGGGGGGACGGACACAATGAGCAGTTCTTC

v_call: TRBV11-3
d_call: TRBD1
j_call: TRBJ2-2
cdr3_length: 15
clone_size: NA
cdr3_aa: CASSSTGAATGELFF
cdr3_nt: TGTGCCAGCAGTTCAACAGGGGCGGCCACCGGGGAGCTGTTTTTT

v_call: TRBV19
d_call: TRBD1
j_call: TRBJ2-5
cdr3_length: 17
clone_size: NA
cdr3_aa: CASSTGKGQAIGETQYF
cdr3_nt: TGTGCCAGTAGTACGGGGAAGGGACAGGCGATTGGAGAGACCCAGTACTTC

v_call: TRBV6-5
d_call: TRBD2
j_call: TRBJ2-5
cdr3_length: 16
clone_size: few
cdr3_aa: CASSYSIVAGGETQYF
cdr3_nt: TGTGCCAGCAGTTACTCGATCGTGGCGGGAGGAGAGACCCAGTACTTC

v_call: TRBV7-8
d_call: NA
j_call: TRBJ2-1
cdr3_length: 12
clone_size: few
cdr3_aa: CASSHLGNEQFF
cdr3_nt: TGTGCCAGCAGCCACTTGGGAAATGAGCAGTTCTTC

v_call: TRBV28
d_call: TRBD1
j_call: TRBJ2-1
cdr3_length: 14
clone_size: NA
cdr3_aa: CASSLAGQGNEQFF
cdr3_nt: TGTGCCAGCAGTTTGGCGGGACAGGGAAATGAGCAGTTCTTC

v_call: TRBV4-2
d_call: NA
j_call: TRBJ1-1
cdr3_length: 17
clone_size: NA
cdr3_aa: CASSQQRVGLRDTEAFF
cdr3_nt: TGTGCCAGCAGCCAACAACGGGTCGGGTTAAGGGACACTGAAGCTTTCTTT

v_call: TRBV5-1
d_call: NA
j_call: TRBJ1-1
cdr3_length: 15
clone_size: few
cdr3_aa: CASSQTGETASEAFF
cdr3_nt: TGCGCCAGCAGCCAGACGGGGGAGACAGCCTCTGAAGCTTTCTTT

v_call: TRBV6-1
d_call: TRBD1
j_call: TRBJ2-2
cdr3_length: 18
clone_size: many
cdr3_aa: CASSPFRQGSAGTGELFF
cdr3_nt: TGTGCCAGCAGCCCCTTTAGACAGGGATCCGCGGGCACCGGGGAGCTGTTTTTT

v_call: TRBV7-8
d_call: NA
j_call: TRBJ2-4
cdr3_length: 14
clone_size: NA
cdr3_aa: CASSSPAVKNIQYF
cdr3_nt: TGTGCCAGCAGCTCCCCGGCTGTCAAAAACATTCAGTACTTC

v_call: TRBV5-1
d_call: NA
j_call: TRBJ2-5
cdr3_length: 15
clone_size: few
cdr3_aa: CASSPADSGRETQYF
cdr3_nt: TGCGCCAGCAGCCCAGCGGACTCGGGTAGGGAGACCCAGTACTTC

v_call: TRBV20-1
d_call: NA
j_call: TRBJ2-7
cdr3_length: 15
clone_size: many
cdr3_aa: CSARDRFGNSYEQYF
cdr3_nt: TGCAGTGCTAGAGATCGTTTCGGCAACTCCTACGAGCAGTACTTC

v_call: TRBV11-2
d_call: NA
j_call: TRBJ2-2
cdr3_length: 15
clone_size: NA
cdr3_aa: CASRLLVGASGELFF
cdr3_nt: TGTGCCAGCAGGTTATTGGTAGGGGCGTCCGGGGAGCTGTTTTTT

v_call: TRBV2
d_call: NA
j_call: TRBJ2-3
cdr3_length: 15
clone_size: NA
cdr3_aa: CASSEARSGTDTQYF
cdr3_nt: TGTGCCAGCAGTGAAGCGCGTTCTGGCACAGATACGCAGTATTTT

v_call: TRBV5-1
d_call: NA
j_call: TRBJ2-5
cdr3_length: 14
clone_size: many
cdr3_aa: CASSLEPAEVTQYF
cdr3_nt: TGCGCCAGCAGCTTGGAGCCAGCGGAGGTGACCCAGTACTTC

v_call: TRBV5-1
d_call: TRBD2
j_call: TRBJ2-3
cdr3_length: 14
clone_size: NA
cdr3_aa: CAGRPAGEDSAQYF
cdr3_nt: TGCGCCGGGCGTCCAGCGGGAGAGGATTCGGCGCAGTATTTT

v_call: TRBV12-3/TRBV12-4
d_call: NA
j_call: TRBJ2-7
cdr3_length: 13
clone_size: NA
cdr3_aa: CASTLRGNYEQYF
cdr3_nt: TGTGCCAGCACCCTCAGGGGTAACTACGAGCAGTACTTC

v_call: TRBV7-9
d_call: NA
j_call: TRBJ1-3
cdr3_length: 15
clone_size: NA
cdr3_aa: CAGDPGTRVGNTIYF
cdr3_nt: TGTGCCGGAGACCCCGGGACCCGCGTTGGAAACACCATATATTTT

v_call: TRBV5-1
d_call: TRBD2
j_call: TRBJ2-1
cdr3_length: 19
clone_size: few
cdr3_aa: CASSLPYTPTSGGYNEQFF
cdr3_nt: TGCGCCAGCAGCTTACCATATACACCGACTAGCGGGGGTTACAATGAGCAGTTCTTC

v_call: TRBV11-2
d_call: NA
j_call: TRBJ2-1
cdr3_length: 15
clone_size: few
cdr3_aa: CASRTDKGKYNEQFF
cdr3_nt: TGTGCCAGCCGAACAGACAAGGGAAAATACAATGAGCAGTTCTTC

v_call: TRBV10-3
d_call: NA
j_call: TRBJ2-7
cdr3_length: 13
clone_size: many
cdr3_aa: CASIWAAGYEQYF
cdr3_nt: TGTGCCAGTATCTGGGCGGCCGGCTACGAGCAGTACTTC

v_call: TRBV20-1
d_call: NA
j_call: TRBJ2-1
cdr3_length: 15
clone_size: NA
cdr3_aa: CSAPPGLPSSSEQFF
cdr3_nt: TGCAGTGCTCCCCCGGGACTCCCCAGCAGTAGTGAGCAGTTCTTC

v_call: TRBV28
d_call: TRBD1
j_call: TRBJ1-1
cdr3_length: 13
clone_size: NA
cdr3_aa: CASSFQGVTEAFF
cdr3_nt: TGTGCCAGCAGTTTTCAGGGGGTCACTGAAGCTTTCTTT

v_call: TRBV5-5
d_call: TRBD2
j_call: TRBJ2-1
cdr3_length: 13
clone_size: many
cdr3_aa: CASRRLAGGQLFF
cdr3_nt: TGTGCCAGCAGGAGACTAGCGGGAGGGCAATTGTTCTTC

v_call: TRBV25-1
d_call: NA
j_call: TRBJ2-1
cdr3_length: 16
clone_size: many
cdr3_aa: CASSEWQGGSYNEQFF
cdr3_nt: TGTGCCAGCAGTGAATGGCAAGGGGGATCCTACAATGAGCAGTTCTTC

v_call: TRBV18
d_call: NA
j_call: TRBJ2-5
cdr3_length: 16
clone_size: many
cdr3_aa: CASSPPSGYPLETQYF
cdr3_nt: TGTGCCAGCTCACCACCTTCCGGGTACCCCTTAGAGACCCAGTACTTC

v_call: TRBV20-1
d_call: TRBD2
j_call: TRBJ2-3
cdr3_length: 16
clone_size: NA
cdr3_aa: CSAPSGASPLTDTQYF
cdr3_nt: TGCAGTGCTCCTAGCGGGGCCTCCCCACTTACAGATACGCAGTATTTT

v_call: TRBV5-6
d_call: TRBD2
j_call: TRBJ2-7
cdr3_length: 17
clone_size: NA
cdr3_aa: CASSLTSGSISSYEQYF
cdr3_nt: TGTGCCAGCAGCTTGACTAGCGGGAGTATTAGCTCCTACGAGCAGTACTTC

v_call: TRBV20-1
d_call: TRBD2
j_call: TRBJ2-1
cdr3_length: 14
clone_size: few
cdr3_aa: CSAPLAGRGNEQFF
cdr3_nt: TGCAGTGCTCCCCTAGCGGGGAGGGGGAATGAGCAGTTCTTC

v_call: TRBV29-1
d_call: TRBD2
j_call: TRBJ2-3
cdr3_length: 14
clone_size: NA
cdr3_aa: CSVDSGTSTDTQYF
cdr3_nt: TGCAGCGTTGACAGCGGGACTAGCACAGATACGCAGTATTTT

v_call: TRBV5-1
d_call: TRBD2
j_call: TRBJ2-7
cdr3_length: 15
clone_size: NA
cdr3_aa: CASSLVWTSEYEQYF
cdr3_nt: TGCGCCAGCAGCTTGGTTTGGACTAGTGAGTACGAGCAGTACTTC

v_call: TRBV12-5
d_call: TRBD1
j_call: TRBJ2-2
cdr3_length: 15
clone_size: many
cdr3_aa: CASGLEGQSTGELFF
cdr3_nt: TGTGCTAGTGGTTTGGAGGGACAGAGCACCGGGGAGCTGTTTTTT

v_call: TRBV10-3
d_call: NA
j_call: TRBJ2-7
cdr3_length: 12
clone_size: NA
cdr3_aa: CASQGGDYEQYF
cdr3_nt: TGTGCCTCACAGGGAGGGGACTACGAGCAGTACTTC

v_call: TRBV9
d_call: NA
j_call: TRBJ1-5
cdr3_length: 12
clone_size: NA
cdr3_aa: CASGRSNQPQHF
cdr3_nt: TGTGCCAGCGGACGGAGCAATCAGCCCCAGCATTTT

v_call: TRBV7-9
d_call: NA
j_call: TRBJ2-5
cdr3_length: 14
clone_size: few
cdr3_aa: CASSHSALMETQYF
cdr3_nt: TGTGCCAGCAGCCACAGTGCCTTGATGGAGACCCAGTACTTC

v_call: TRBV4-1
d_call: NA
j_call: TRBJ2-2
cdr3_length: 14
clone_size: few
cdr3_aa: CASSPGAITGELFF
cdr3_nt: TGCGCCAGCAGCCCCGGAGCCATTACCGGGGAGCTGTTTTTT

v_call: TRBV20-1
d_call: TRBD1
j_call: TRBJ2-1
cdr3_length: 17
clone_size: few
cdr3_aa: CSATAGSGQGAYNEQFF
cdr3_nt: TGCAGTGCAACGGCGGGCTCGGGACAGGGGGCCTACAATGAGCAGTTCTTC

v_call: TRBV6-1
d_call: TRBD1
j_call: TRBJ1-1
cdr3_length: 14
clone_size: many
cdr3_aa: CASSPQGAGTEAFF
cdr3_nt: TGTGCCAGCAGTCCCCAGGGGGCTGGCACTGAAGCTTTCTTT

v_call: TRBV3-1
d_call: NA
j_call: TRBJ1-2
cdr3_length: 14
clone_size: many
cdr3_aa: CASSQVTAPYGYTF
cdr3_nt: TGTGCCAGCAGCCAAGTGACAGCCCCCTATGGCTACACCTTC

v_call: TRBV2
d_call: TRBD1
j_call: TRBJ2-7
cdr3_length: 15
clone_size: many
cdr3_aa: CASSDQTGGFYEQYF
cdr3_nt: TGTGCCAGCAGTGACCAAACAGGGGGGTTCTACGAGCAGTACTTC

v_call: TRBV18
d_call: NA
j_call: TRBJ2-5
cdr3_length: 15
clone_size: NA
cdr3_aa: CASSPGVGGAETQYF
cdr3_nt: TGTGCCAGCTCACCAGGGGTCGGCGGGGCAGAGACCCAGTACTTC

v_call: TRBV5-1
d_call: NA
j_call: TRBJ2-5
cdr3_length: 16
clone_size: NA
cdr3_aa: CASSSPPGALGETQYF
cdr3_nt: TGCGCCAGCAGCTCCCCCCCGGGGGCCCTGGGGGAGACCCAGTACTTC

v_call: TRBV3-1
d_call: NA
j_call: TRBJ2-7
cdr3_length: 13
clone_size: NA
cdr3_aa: CASSPPAGVEQYF
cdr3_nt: TGTGCCAGCTCGCCCCCAGCAGGGGTCGAGCAGTACTTC

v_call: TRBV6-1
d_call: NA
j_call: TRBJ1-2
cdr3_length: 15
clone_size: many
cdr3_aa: CASRRPGTTNYGYTF
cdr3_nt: TGTGCCAGCAGAAGACCCGGGACGACAAATTATGGCTACACCTTC

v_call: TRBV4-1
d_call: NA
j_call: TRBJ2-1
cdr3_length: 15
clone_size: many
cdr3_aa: CASSQVGLSYNEQFF
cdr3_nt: TGCGCCAGCAGCCAAGTGGGACTCTCCTACAATGAGCAGTTCTTC

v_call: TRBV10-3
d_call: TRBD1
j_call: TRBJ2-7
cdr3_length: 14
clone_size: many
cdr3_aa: CAISVGQGVYEQYF
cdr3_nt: TGTGCCATCAGTGTTGGACAGGGGGTCTACGAGCAGTACTTC

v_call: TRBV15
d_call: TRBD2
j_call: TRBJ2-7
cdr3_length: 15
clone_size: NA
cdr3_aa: CATSTRLAESYEQYF
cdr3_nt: TGTGCCACCAGCACCAGACTAGCGGAGTCCTACGAGCAGTACTTC

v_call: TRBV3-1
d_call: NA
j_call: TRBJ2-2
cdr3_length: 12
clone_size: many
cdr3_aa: CASSQIAGELFF
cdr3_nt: TGTGCCAGCAGCCAAATTGCCGGGGAGCTGTTTTTT